Shown below are 18 T cell receptor beta chains from a single sample sequenced in a study of T cells in localized non-small cell lung cancer. This table comes from immunoSEQ multiplex PCR, and its TCRdb copy is limited to in-frame clones, with some not included. The repertoire holds about 15,000 clones, with about 87% as singletons. The sample in question was peripheral blood mononuclear cells, obtained before any cancer treatment. Every receptor here comes from a male donor at least 60 years old with stage II lung adenocarcinoma.

V usage is TRBV19 and J usage is TRBJ2-2; D is ambiguous. Trimming stripped 3 bases from V and 8 bases from J, with 10 bases between. The CDR3 spans 13 residues. Germline V gene sequence: CDR1 LNHDA, CDR2 SQIVND (reference sequence). The CDR3 region is CASSIIPRGELFF. CDR3 DNA: TGTGCCAGTAGTATCATCCCCCGGGGGGAGCTGTTTTTT.

The J gene is TRBJ1-1, the V gene TRBV29-1, with TRBD1 as a possible D gene (5 bases). The germline V gene encodes CDR1 SQVTM and CDR2 ANQGSEA. The CDR3 has 11 residues. In nucleotides, the CDR3 is TGCAGTCCATACCAGGGACCTGAAGCTTTCTTT. Translated: CSPYQGPEAFF.

This chain uses TRBV19 with TRBJ2-1; D may correspond to TRBD1 or TRBD2 (6 bases each). The CDR3 is 16 amino acids. The germline CDR1 and CDR2 sequences are LNHDA and SQIVND (reference sequence). V lost 5 bases and J 6 bases, leaving 20 bases between the germline ends. The CDR3 nucleotides are TGTGCCAGTAGTCCCGTAGCGGCCAAGGGGGTCAATGAGCAGTTCTTC. Residues: CASSPVAAKGVNEQFF.

This clone has just one count. The chain employs TRBV28 and TRBJ2-7; D is ambiguous. Germline V gives CDR1 MDHEN, CDR2 SYDVKM. The V end was cut by 3 bases, the J end by 2 bases, with 5 bases between. The CDR3 contains 12 residues. CDR3 residues: CASSLPPYEQYF. CDR3 nucleotide sequence: TGTGCCAGCAGTTTGCCCCCCTACGAGCAGTACTTC.

The chain combines TRBV6-6 with TRBJ2-7; 8 bases align to TRBD1. The CDR3 sequence is 15 residues long. V gave up 6 bases and J gave up 6 bases; unmatched junction bases: 13. CDR1 and CDR2 from the germline V gene are MNHNY and SVGAGI (reference sequence). The CDR3 sequence is CASRPGQGGRGEQYF. In DNA, the CDR3 is TGTGCCAGCAGGCCCGGACAGGGAGGACGTGGCGAGCAGTACTTC.

The gene calls are TRBV11-2 and TRBJ1-1; 7 bases agree with TRBD1. The junction had 9 bases not matched to a gene; V was cut back by 1 base and J by 10 bases. CDR1 and CDR2 (germline): SGHAT, FQNNGV. This CDR3 region has 14 residues. The CDR3 loop reads CASSLAGGLGAAFF. The DNA for the CDR3 is TGTGCCAGCAGCTTAGCAGGGGGGCTTGGGGCAGCTTTCTTT.

This chain uses TRBV6-6 with TRBJ2-1; D not resolved. Germline values: CDR1 MNHNY, CDR2 SVGAGI (reference sequence). The CDR3 covers 11 residues. The V end was cut by 3 bases, the J end by 7 bases, with 4 bases between. The CDR3 DNA reads as TGTGCCAGCAGTTATATGAATGAGCAGTTCTTC. Its translation is CASSYMNEQFF.

The J gene is TRBJ1-1, the V gene TRBV6-4, with a tentative D call TRBD1 (5 bases). This CDR3 contains 17 residues. Per germline, CDR1 MRHNA and CDR2 SNTAGT. Between the trimmed V and J ends, which lost 7 bases and 1 base, there was a span of 22 bases. In nucleotides, the CDR3 is TGTGCCAGCACTGGAGATGAGGGATGGACAAAGAACACTGAAGCTTTCTTT. Residues: CASTGDEGWTKNTEAFF.

The V and J genes are TRBV9 and TRBJ2-2, with a possible D match to TRBD2 (6 bases). Germline CDR1 SGDLS, CDR2 YYNGEE. V lost 4 bases to trimming and J lost 1 base, with 11 bases between them. This CDR3 is built from 15 residues. In DNA form, the CDR3 reads TGTGCCAGCAGCTTCGCGCGGGGGAACACCGGGGAGCTGTTTTTT. As protein: CASSFARGNTGELFF.

This clone has just a few counts. The chain recombines TRBV7-9 with TRBJ1-2, with TRBD1 identical over 7 bases. V shed 3 bases, J shed 10 bases, and the junction held 11 bases outside the gene matches. The germline V gene has CDR1 SEHNR and CDR2 FQNEAQ (reference sequence). This CDR3 spans 14 amino acids. CDR3 loop: CASSFPGQSVAYTF. CDR3 nucleotides: TGTGCCAGCAGCTTCCCGGGACAGTCTGTAGCCTACACCTTC.

This chain connects TRBV7-8 to TRBJ2-5; no reliable D call. Trimming shortened V by 1 base and J by 9 bases, and 15 bases separated the two germline ends. CDR1 and CDR2 (germline): SGHVS, FQNEAQ. There are 14 residues in the CDR3. This chain's CDR3 is CASSLGPGIEAQYF. The CDR3 DNA follows: TGTGCCAGCAGCTTAGGTCCCGGTATTGAGGCCCAGTACTTC.

The rearrangement uses TRBV2 and TRBJ2-6; D may be TRBD1 (6 bases). This CDR3 is 14 amino acids long. V lost 9 bases, J lost 10 bases, and 19 bases lay in between. Per the germline V gene, CDR1 is SNHLY and CDR2 is FYNNEI. Here the CDR3 reads CARNDGGSRNVLTF. As DNA, the CDR3 is TGTGCCAGAAACGATGGGGGCAGCAGGAACGTCCTGACTTTC. Drawing the rest from reference TRBV2 and TRBJ2-6, the complete variable domain is EPEVTQTPSHQVTQMGQEVILRCVPISNHLYFYWYRQILGQKVEFLVSFYNNEISEKSEIFDDQFSVERPDGSNFTLKIRSTKLEDSAMYFCARNDGGSRNVLTFGAGSRLTVL.

The chain joins TRBV6-4 to TRBJ2-3; 8 positions match TRBD2. The J segment lost 0 bases and the V segment lost 2 bases, leaving 1 base of the junction unmatched. The CDR3 covers 15 residues. The V gene's germline CDR1 is MRHNA and CDR2 SNTAGT. The CDR3, as DNA: TGTGCCAGCAGTGACGTAGCGGGAAGCACAGATACGCAGTATTTT. The encoded protein is CASSDVAGSTDTQYF.

The V and J genes are TRBV5-4 and TRBJ2-3; 7 nucleotides agree with TRBD2. The CDR3 length is 16 residues. V was clipped by 7 bases and J by 2 bases; unmatched bases: 13. Germline V gives CDR1 SGHNT, CDR2 YYREEE (reference sequence). The CDR3 region has the DNA TGTGCCAGCTCCGACCGCTCTAGCGGTTTCACAGATACGCAGTATTTT. This codes for CASSDRSSGFTDTQYF.

The chain has TRBV28 and TRBJ2-2, with 11 bases aligning to TRBD2. Germline V lookup: CDR1 MDHEN, CDR2 SYDVKM. V lost 9 bases and J lost 4; bases outside the gene matches: 7. There are 15 residues in the CDR3. The CDR3 coding sequence is TGTGCCAGTATATCGGGACTAGCGGTCACCGGGGAGCTGTTTTTT. Translation: CASISGLAVTGELFF.

This clone was seen only a few times. The gene calls are TRBV4-2 and TRBJ2-2; the D call may be TRBD1 or TRBD2 (6 bases each). CDR1 and CDR2 from the germline V gene are LGHNA and YNFKEQ. This CDR3 is 17 amino acids long. Trimming cost V 0 bases and J 4 bases, with 15 bases left between them. The CDR3: CASSQEKQGGSTGELFF. The CDR3 DNA sequence: TGTGCCAGCAGCCAAGAAAAACAGGGAGGTAGCACCGGGGAGCTGTTTTTT.

The gene calls are TRBV14 and TRBJ1-1; D unclear. Germline values: CDR1 SGHDN, CDR2 FVKESK. The CDR3 runs 12 residues. V was shortened by 0 bases and J by 8 bases, with 7 bases between the two germline ends. In DNA form, the CDR3 reads TGTGCCAGCAGCCAAGATCCCAGGGAAGCTTTCTTT. Its translation: CASSQDPREAFF.

The CDR3 reads CASSLGTSSDTQYF. As DNA, the CDR3 is TGTGCCAGCAGCTTAGGGACTAGCTCAGATACGCAGTATTTT. The chain couples TRBV7-8 to TRBJ2-3; 8 bases fit TRBD2. Trimming cost V 1 base and J 4 bases; bases outside gene matches: 1. Germline V CDR1 and CDR2: SGHVS, FQNEAQ. This CDR3 region has 14 residues.